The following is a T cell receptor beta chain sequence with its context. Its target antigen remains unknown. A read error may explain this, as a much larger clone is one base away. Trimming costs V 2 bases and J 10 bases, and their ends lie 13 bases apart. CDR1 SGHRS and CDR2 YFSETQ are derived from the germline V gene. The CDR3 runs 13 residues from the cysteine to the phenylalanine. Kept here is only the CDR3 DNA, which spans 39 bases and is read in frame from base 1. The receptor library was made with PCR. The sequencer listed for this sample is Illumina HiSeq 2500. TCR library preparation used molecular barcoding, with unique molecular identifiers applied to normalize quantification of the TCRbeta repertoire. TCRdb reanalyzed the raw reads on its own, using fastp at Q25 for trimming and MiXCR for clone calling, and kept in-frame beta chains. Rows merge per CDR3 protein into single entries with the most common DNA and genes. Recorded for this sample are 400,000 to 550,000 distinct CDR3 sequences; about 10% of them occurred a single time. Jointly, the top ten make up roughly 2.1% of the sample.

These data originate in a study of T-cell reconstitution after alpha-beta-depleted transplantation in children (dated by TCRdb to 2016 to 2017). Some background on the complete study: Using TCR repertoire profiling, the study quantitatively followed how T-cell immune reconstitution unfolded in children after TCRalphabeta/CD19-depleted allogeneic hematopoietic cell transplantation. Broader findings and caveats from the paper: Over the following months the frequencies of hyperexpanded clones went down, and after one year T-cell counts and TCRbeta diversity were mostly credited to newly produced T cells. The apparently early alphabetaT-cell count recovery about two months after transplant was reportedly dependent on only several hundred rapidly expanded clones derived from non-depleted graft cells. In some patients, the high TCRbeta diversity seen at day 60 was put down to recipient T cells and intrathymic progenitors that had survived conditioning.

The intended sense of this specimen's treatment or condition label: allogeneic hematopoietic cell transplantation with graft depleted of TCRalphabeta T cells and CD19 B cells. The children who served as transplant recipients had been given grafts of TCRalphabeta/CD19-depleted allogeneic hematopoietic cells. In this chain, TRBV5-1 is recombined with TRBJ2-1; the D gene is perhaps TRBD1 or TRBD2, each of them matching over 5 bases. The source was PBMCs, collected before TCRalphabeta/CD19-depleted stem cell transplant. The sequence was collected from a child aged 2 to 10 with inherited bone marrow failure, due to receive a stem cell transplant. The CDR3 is CASSFVGTPEQFF. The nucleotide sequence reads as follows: TGCGCCAGCAGCTTCGTTGGGACCCCCGAGCAGTTCTTC.